The 17 T cell receptor beta chains given below trace back to one sample, sequenced in a study of technical replicates of blood from a few donors. TCRdb's table, derived via immunoSEQ multiplex PCR, lists solely in-frame clones and lacks some. The sample holds around 85,000 clones, 85% to 95% seen once. Sequencing was done on a sample of T cells isolated from PBMCs. The receptor source for this set is a human donor in good health.

The CDR3, as DNA: TGTGCCAGCCAAACCACCCCAGGGGGTGATGAAAAACTGTTTTTT. Its translation is CASQTTPGGDEKLFF. This chain joins TRBV11-2 and TRBJ1-4; 7 nucleotides align to TRBD1. The germline CDR1 and CDR2 sequences are SGHAT and FQNNGV. The CDR3 spans 15 residues. V shed 8 bases and J 6 bases; nucleotides not matched to a gene: 12.

J is TRBJ1-4 and V is TRBV6-5, with 11 bases fitting TRBD1. Losses at the gene ends were 2 bases for V and 8 bases for J; bases not matched to a gene: 4. The CDR3 contains 15 residues. Germline V lookup: CDR1 MNHEY, CDR2 SVGAGI. CDR3 DNA: TGTGCCAGCAGTTACGGAGGACAGGGGGCAGAAAAACTGTTTTTT. Encoded protein: CASSYGGQGAEKLFF.

This chain uses TRBV6-5 with TRBJ2-4; 7 nucleotides agree with TRBD2. The CDR3 covers 15 residues. The J segment lost 6 bases and the V segment lost 0 bases, leaving 5 bases of the junction unmatched. Germline V gene data show CDR1 as MNHEY and CDR2 as SVGAGI. The CDR3 DNA sequence: TGTGCCAGCAGTTACTCGGGGGGGACTGGAAACATTCAGTACTTC. It is translated as CASSYSGGTGNIQYF.

This chain joins TRBV7-9 and TRBJ2-5, with no clear D. The V end lost 3 bases, the J end lost 9 bases, and 11 bases lay between the germline ends. Germline CDR1 is SEHNR and CDR2 is FQNEAQ (reference sequence). The CDR3 covers 12 residues. The CDR3 here is CASSFSTFSQYF. The DNA of the CDR3 is TGTGCCAGCAGCTTTTCTACTTTTTCCCAGTACTTC.

The rearrangement uses TRBV5-6 and TRBJ2-7; D call uncertain. Trimming took 6 bases from V and 4 from J, leaving 8 bases between them. The CDR3 totals 11 residues. From germline, CDR1 is SGHDT and CDR2 YYEEEE. The CDR3 DNA follows: TGTGCCAGCATAAGAGGATACGAGCAGTACTTC. As protein: CASIRGYEQYF. Looking up the rest from reference TRBV5-6 and TRBJ2-7 gives the full variable domain: DAGVTQSPTHLIKTRGQQVTLRCSPKSGHDTVSWYQQALGQGPQFIFQYYEEEERQRGNFPDRFSGHQFPNYSSELNVNALLLGDSALYLCASIRGYEQYFGPGTRLTVT.

V usage is TRBV4-1 and J usage is TRBJ1-4, with a weak D call TRBD1 (5 bases). Germline V lookup: CDR1 MGHRA, CDR2 YSYEKL. V was shortened by 1 base and J by 7 bases, with 13 bases between the two germline ends. This CDR3 is 15 amino acids long. DNA for the CDR3: TGCGCCAGCAGCCAAGTCCAGGGTTGGGGTGAAAAACTGTTTTTT. Its protein product is CASSQVQGWGEKLFF.

Comment on this clone: At one boundary the junction diverges from the germline segment, which might be a read error. This chain uses TRBV7-8 with TRBJ1-2, with 9 positions matching TRBD1. CDR1 is SGHVS, CDR2 FQNEAQ, per germline. The CDR3 loop spans 15 amino acids. CDR3 amino acids: CASSIAPTGGYGYTF. In DNA, the CDR3 is TGTGCCAGCAGCATAGCCCCGACAGGGGGGTATGGCTACACCTTC.

This clone has only one observation. CDR3 sequence: CASSWTGSEQYF. The CDR3 coding sequence is TGCGCCAGCAGCTGGACAGGGTCCGAGCAGTACTTC. The chain recombines TRBV5-1 with TRBJ2-7, with 8 positions matching TRBD1. Per the germline V gene, CDR1 is SGHRS and CDR2 is YFSETQ. J gave up 6 bases and V 3 bases, and 2 bases lay outside the gene matches. The CDR3 sequence is 12 residues long. Drawing the rest from reference TRBV5-1 and TRBJ2-7, the complete variable domain is KAGVTQTPRYLIKTRGQQVTLSCSPISGHRSVSWYQQTPGQGLQFLFEYFSETQRNKGNFPGRFSGRQFSNSRSEMNVSTLELGDSALYLCASSWTGSEQYFGPGTRLTVT.

The V call is TRBV19, the J call TRBJ1-2; 11 bases line up with TRBD1. The V segment lost 5 bases and the J segment 2 bases; nucleotides outside the gene matches: 4. The length of the CDR3 is 15 residues. Germline V gene data show CDR1 as LNHDA and CDR2 as SQIVND (reference sequence). CDR3 amino acids: CASSPGQGANYGYTF. CDR3 nucleotides: TGTGCCAGTAGTCCTGGACAGGGGGCGAACTATGGCTACACCTTC. The full variable domain, rest sourced from reference TRBV19 and TRBJ1-2, is DGGITQSPKYLFRKEGQNVTLSCEQNLNHDAMYWYRQDPGQGLRLIYYSQIVNDFQKGDIAEGYSVSREKKESFPLTVTSAQKNPTAFYLCASSPGQGANYGYTFGSGTRLTVV.

The chain combines TRBV28 with TRBJ2-3; 10 bases line up with TRBD1. The junction had 3 bases not matched to a gene; V was cut back by 2 bases and J by 4 bases. CDR1 is MDHEN, CDR2 SYDVKM, per germline. There are 15 residues in the CDR3. Here the CDR3 reads CASSLTGTGADTQYF. In DNA form, the CDR3 reads TGTGCCAGCAGTTTAACCGGGACAGGGGCAGATACGCAGTATTTT.

V usage is TRBV6-5 and J usage is TRBJ1-1; 8 nucleotides align to TRBD1. This CDR3 spans 15 amino acids. CDR1 and CDR2 from the germline V gene are MNHEY and SVGAGI. V was clipped by 7 bases and J by 4 bases; unmatched bases: 11. CDR3 coding DNA: TGTGCCAGCATACAGGGGGGCGGGGTGGGCACTGAAGCTTTCTTT. Translation gives CASIQGGGVGTEAFF.

The chain links TRBV28 to TRBJ2-7; TRBD1 matches 9 bases. Trimming took 5 bases from V and 4 from J; bases not matched to a gene: 6. Germline assignment: CDR1 MDHEN and CDR2 SYDVKM. This CDR3 has 14 residues. This CDR3 reads CASSHGDRVYEQYF. CDR3 bases: TGTGCCAGCAGTCACGGGGACAGGGTTTACGAGCAGTACTTC.

This sequence joins TRBV5-5 and TRBJ2-7; the match to TRBD1 covers 7 bases. The CDR3 has 16 amino acids. V lost 4 bases, J lost 0 bases, and 10 bases stayed unmatched. Germline lookup yields CDR1 SGHKS and CDR2 YYEKEE (reference sequence). The CDR3 loop is CASSLGGSVGSYEQYF. CDR3 coding DNA: TGTGCCAGCAGCCTAGGGGGCTCGGTCGGCTCCTACGAGCAGTACTTC. Full variable domain (remainder filled in from reference TRBV5-5 and TRBJ2-7): DAGVTQSPTHLIKTRGQQVTLRCSPISGHKSVSWYQQVLGQGPQFIFQYYEKEERGRGNFPDRFSARQFPNYSSELNVNALLLGDSALYLCASSLGGSVGSYEQYFGPGTRLTVT.

The rearrangement joins TRBV28 to TRBJ2-1; 8 bases align to TRBD1. Germline lookup yields CDR1 MDHEN and CDR2 SYDVKM. There are 15 residues in the CDR3. After removal of 0 bases from V and 8 bases from J, the junction contained 6 bases not matched to a gene. CDR3 amino acids: CASSLWQGARDEQFF. The CDR3 DNA reads TGTGCCAGCAGTTTATGGCAGGGGGCGAGGGATGAGCAGTTCTTC.

The V call is TRBV28, the J call TRBJ1-2; TRBD1 is a possible D gene (5 bases). V lost 5 bases and J lost 8, with 24 bases in between. Germline V gene data show CDR1 as MDHEN and CDR2 as SYDVKM. The CDR3 is made up of 16 amino acids. CDR3 residues: CASSTNFPDMERGYTF. DNA for the CDR3: TGTGCCAGCAGTACAAACTTCCCGGACATGGAAAGGGGCTACACCTTC.

The gene calls are TRBV6-4 and TRBJ2-1, with 9 bases that match TRBD2. The ends lost 3 bases at V and 8 bases at J; junction bases unmatched: 11. This CDR3 spans 16 amino acids. The germline CDR1 and CDR2 sequences are MRHNA and SNTAGT. The CDR3 nucleotides read TGTGCCAGCAGTGATACGTTTAGCGGGAGAGTCTATGAGCAGTTCTTC. This encodes CASSDTFSGRVYEQFF.

CDR3 DNA: TGTGCCAGCAGCGTAGAGGCTGGGAGAAGGGAAAAACTGTTTTTT. It is translated as CASSVEAGRREKLFF. The J gene is TRBJ1-4, the V gene TRBV9; D is unresolved. This CDR3 contains 15 residues. Looked up from germline, CDR1 is SGDLS and CDR2 is YYNGEE. V was pared by 0 bases and J by 8 bases, with 14 bases between.